These T cell receptor beta chains were read from a single sample in a study of T cell responses to AZD1222 COVID-19 vaccine. Repertoires were generated with immunoSEQ multiplex PCR, while TCRdb's copy carries only in-frame clones and drops some. The table includes 100,000 or so clones, roughly nine tenths detected once. This material consisted of peripheral blood, taken on day 0 of AZD1222 vaccination. These receptors were obtained from an adult in good health. Each CDR3 is given with its conserved first and last residue. The order of the fields is CDR3 length, V gene, J gene, D gene, clone size, CDR3 DNA, CDR3 protein. The D gene is left open where the match is weak. The size entry is marked missing in some rows and otherwise reads once, few, many or a size class.

len: 14
v_gene: TRBV29-1
j_gene: TRBJ1-1
d_gene: TRBD1
abundance: NA
CDR3nt: TGCAGCGTCGTCGGACAGGCCCCGCGGAGTGAAGCTTTCTTT
CDR3aa: CSVVGQAPRSEAFF

len: 16
v_gene: TRBV11-3
j_gene: TRBJ2-3
d_gene: TRBD2
abundance: NA
CDR3nt: TGTGCCAGCAGCTCCATTACTAGCGGGAGGCCAGATACGCAGTATTTT
CDR3aa: CASSSITSGRPDTQYF

len: 11
v_gene: TRBV20-1
j_gene: TRBJ1-2
d_gene: TRBD1
abundance: NA
CDR3nt: TGCAGTGCAATCGACAGGGGGGGCTACACCTTC
CDR3aa: CSAIDRGGYTF

len: 14
v_gene: TRBV5-1
j_gene: TRBJ2-3
d_gene: NA
abundance: NA
CDR3nt: TGCGCCAGCAGCTTATACAGACCCCCAGATACGCAGTATTTT
CDR3aa: CASSLYRPPDTQYF

len: 16
v_gene: TRBV27
j_gene: TRBJ2-4
d_gene: NA
abundance: NA
CDR3nt: TGTGCCAGCAGCCCCCCGTGGGGGGCAGCCAAAAACATTCAGTACTTC
CDR3aa: CASSPPWGAAKNIQYF

len: 16
v_gene: TRBV9
j_gene: TRBJ2-5
d_gene: TRBD2
abundance: once
CDR3nt: TGTGCCAGCAGCGTAGCTGGGGCGGGAGTAGCAGAGACCCAGTACTTC
CDR3aa: CASSVAGAGVAETQYF

len: 14
v_gene: TRBV12-5
j_gene: TRBJ2-2
d_gene: NA
abundance: NA
CDR3nt: TGTGCTAGTGGTCCGGACTTGGCTACCGGGGAGCTGTTTTTT
CDR3aa: CASGPDLATGELFF

len: 13
v_gene: TRBV6-2/TRBV6-3
j_gene: TRBJ2-1
d_gene: NA
abundance: NA
CDR3nt: TGTGCCAGCAGTTACATCGGCCTAAATGAGCAGTTCTTC
CDR3aa: CASSYIGLNEQFF

len: 15
v_gene: TRBV5-1
j_gene: TRBJ2-7
d_gene: NA
abundance: NA
CDR3nt: TGCGCCAGCAGTGTAGGGGAGGGACAAGCCTACGAGCAGTACTTC
CDR3aa: CASSVGEGQAYEQYF

len: 14
v_gene: TRBV11-2
j_gene: TRBJ2-1
d_gene: NA
abundance: NA
CDR3nt: TGTGCCAGCAGCAAGGGGACTTACTACAATGAGCAGTTCTTC
CDR3aa: CASSKGTYYNEQFF

len: 15
v_gene: TRBV10-1
j_gene: TRBJ2-2
d_gene: TRBD2
abundance: NA
CDR3nt: TGCGCCAGCAGAGAGGACGGCGGGGGAAGCGGGGAGCTGTTTTTT
CDR3aa: CASREDGGGSGELFF

len: 15
v_gene: TRBV3-1/TRBV3-2
j_gene: TRBJ1-1
d_gene: TRBD1
abundance: NA
CDR3nt: TGTGCCAGCAGCCAAGAGACAGGGTATATCTCTGAAGCTTTCTTT
CDR3aa: CASSQETGYISEAFF

len: 14
v_gene: TRBV28
j_gene: TRBJ1-2
d_gene: NA
abundance: few
CDR3nt: TGTGCCAGCAGTTCCCCGACAGCCGGATTTGGCTACACCTTC
CDR3aa: CASSSPTAGFGYTF

len: 16
v_gene: TRBV7-3
j_gene: TRBJ2-3
d_gene: TRBD1
abundance: NA
CDR3nt: TGTGCCAGCAGCCCTCAAGGGGGCGTCGGCACAGATACGCAGTATTTT
CDR3aa: CASSPQGGVGTDTQYF

len: 15
v_gene: TRBV11-3
j_gene: TRBJ1-2
d_gene: NA
abundance: NA
CDR3nt: TGTGCCAGCAGCTTAGACCGGGACGGCCTTTATGGCTACACCTTC
CDR3aa: CASSLDRDGLYGYTF

len: 11
v_gene: TRBV6-5
j_gene: TRBJ2-2
d_gene: NA
abundance: NA
CDR3nt: TGTGCCAGCAGTAACGGAAGAAAGCTGTTTTTT
CDR3aa: CASSNGRKLFF

len: 16
v_gene: TRBV5-4
j_gene: TRBJ1-3
d_gene: NA
abundance: NA
CDR3nt: TGTGCCAGCAGCTCCGGACAGACCCCCTCTGGAAACACCATATATTTT
CDR3aa: CASSSGQTPSGNTIYF

len: 12
v_gene: TRBV15
j_gene: TRBJ2-2
d_gene: NA
abundance: NA
CDR3nt: TGTGCCACCAGCGTGGGTTCCGGGGAGCTGTTTTTT
CDR3aa: CATSVGSGELFF

len: 14
v_gene: TRBV6-5
j_gene: TRBJ2-7
d_gene: NA
abundance: NA
CDR3nt: TGTGCCAGCAGCCCCCTGACCGGGGCCTACGAGCAGTACTTC
CDR3aa: CASSPLTGAYEQYF

len: 15
v_gene: TRBV7-2
j_gene: TRBJ1-2
d_gene: NA
abundance: NA
CDR3nt: TGTGCCAGCAGCTTAGGGGGGCTAGCTAACTATGGCTACACCTTC
CDR3aa: CASSLGGLANYGYTF

len: 13
v_gene: TRBV27
j_gene: TRBJ1-2
d_gene: NA
abundance: NA
CDR3nt: TGTGCCAGCAGAGATGGACGGTCCTATGGCTACACCTTC
CDR3aa: CASRDGRSYGYTF

len: 16
v_gene: TRBV5-6
j_gene: TRBJ1-2
d_gene: NA
abundance: NA
CDR3nt: TGTGCCAGCAGCTTGGTGGGGGTAGCAGAAGGCTATGGCTACACCTTC
CDR3aa: CASSLVGVAEGYGYTF

len: 14
v_gene: TRBV7-2
j_gene: TRBJ2-5
d_gene: NA
abundance: NA
CDR3nt: TGTGCCAGCAGCTTACAGGGGTCAGGGGAGACCCAGTACTTC
CDR3aa: CASSLQGSGETQYF

len: 15
v_gene: TRBV2
j_gene: TRBJ2-1
d_gene: TRBD2
abundance: NA
CDR3nt: TGTGCCAGCAGAGTTAGCGGGGGTAACAACAATGAGCAGTTCTTC
CDR3aa: CASRVSGGNNNEQFF

len: 12
v_gene: TRBV10-3
j_gene: TRBJ1-1
d_gene: NA
abundance: NA
CDR3nt: TGTGCTGTCGCCCGGTGGAACACTGAAGCTTTCTTT
CDR3aa: CAVARWNTEAFF

len: 14
v_gene: TRBV27
j_gene: TRBJ1-4
d_gene: NA
abundance: NA
CDR3nt: TGTGCCAGCAGCAAGTGGGGGGCCAATGAAAAACTGTTTTTT
CDR3aa: CASSKWGANEKLFF

len: 16
v_gene: TRBV7-9
j_gene: TRBJ2-1
d_gene: TRBD2
abundance: NA
CDR3nt: TGTGCCAGCAGCCCCTTAGGACTAGCGGGCTACAATGAGCAGTTCTTC
CDR3aa: CASSPLGLAGYNEQFF

len: 13
v_gene: TRBV4-1
j_gene: TRBJ1-2
d_gene: NA
abundance: NA
CDR3nt: TGCGCCAGCAGCCAAGAAGGGTGGAGTGGCTACACCTTC
CDR3aa: CASSQEGWSGYTF

len: 14
v_gene: TRBV6-5
j_gene: TRBJ2-7
d_gene: NA
abundance: NA
CDR3nt: TGTGCCAGCAGTAGGGACGGAAGCTCCTACGAGCAGTACTTC
CDR3aa: CASSRDGSSYEQYF

len: 13
v_gene: TRBV3-1/TRBV3-2
j_gene: TRBJ1-3
d_gene: NA
abundance: NA
CDR3nt: TGTGCCAGCAGCCCACTGCGGCGAAACACCATATATTTT
CDR3aa: CASSPLRRNTIYF

len: 11
v_gene: TRBV30
j_gene: TRBJ2-3
d_gene: NA
abundance: NA
CDR3nt: TGTGCCTGGAGTGTACGGGATACGCAGTATTTT
CDR3aa: CAWSVRDTQYF

len: 15
v_gene: TRBV11-3
j_gene: TRBJ2-3
d_gene: TRBD2
abundance: NA
CDR3nt: TGTGCCAGCAGCTTGGGAACGGGACTAGCGGATACGCAGTATTTT
CDR3aa: CASSLGTGLADTQYF

len: 13
v_gene: TRBV5-1
j_gene: TRBJ1-5
d_gene: NA
abundance: NA
CDR3nt: TGCGCCAGCAGCCCGGACGGGTATCAGCCCCAGCATTTT
CDR3aa: CASSPDGYQPQHF

len: 17
v_gene: TRBV9
j_gene: TRBJ2-4
d_gene: TRBD2
abundance: NA
CDR3nt: TGTGCCAGCAGCGTAGATTTAGCGGGATCGACCAAAAACATTCAGTACTTC
CDR3aa: CASSVDLAGSTKNIQYF

len: 12
v_gene: TRBV19
j_gene: TRBJ1-1
d_gene: NA
abundance: NA
CDR3nt: TGTGCCAGTAGGTTAGGGGTCGCTGAAGCTTTCTTT
CDR3aa: CASRLGVAEAFF

len: 16
v_gene: TRBV9
j_gene: TRBJ2-5
d_gene: TRBD2
abundance: NA
CDR3nt: TGTGCCAGCAGCGCCCGGACTAGCGGGGGCCAGGAGACCCAGTACTTC
CDR3aa: CASSARTSGGQETQYF

len: 13
v_gene: TRBV11-2
j_gene: TRBJ1-2
d_gene: NA
abundance: NA
CDR3nt: TGTGCCAGCAGCCGAGGACGGCGGCATGGCTACACCTTC
CDR3aa: CASSRGRRHGYTF

len: 16
v_gene: TRBV7-3
j_gene: TRBJ2-1
d_gene: TRBD2
abundance: few
CDR3nt: TGTGCCAGCAGCGTCATAGCGGGGAGCTCCTACAATGAGCAGTTCTTC
CDR3aa: CASSVIAGSSYNEQFF

len: 15
v_gene: TRBV15
j_gene: TRBJ1-2
d_gene: NA
abundance: NA
CDR3nt: TGTGCCACCAGCAGAGAAGAGGGAATAAACTATGGCTACACCTTC
CDR3aa: CATSREEGINYGYTF

len: 16
v_gene: TRBV6-6
j_gene: TRBJ2-1
d_gene: TRBD1
abundance: NA
CDR3nt: TGTGCCAGCAGCCTTTTAGAACCCGGGACAGGGAATGAGCAGTTCTTC
CDR3aa: CASSLLEPGTGNEQFF

len: 13
v_gene: TRBV28
j_gene: TRBJ2-2
d_gene: NA
abundance: NA
CDR3nt: TGTGCCAGCAGTGCCGCGAACACCGGGGAGCTGTTTTTT
CDR3aa: CASSAANTGELFF

len: 12
v_gene: TRBV4-2
j_gene: TRBJ2-5
d_gene: NA
abundance: NA
CDR3nt: TGTGCCAGCAGCCGTTCGTCCGAGACCCAGTACTTC
CDR3aa: CASSRSSETQYF

len: 13
v_gene: TRBV18
j_gene: TRBJ2-5
d_gene: NA
abundance: NA
CDR3nt: TGTGCCAGCTCACCAATACACGGAGAGACCCAGTACTTC
CDR3aa: CASSPIHGETQYF

len: 14
v_gene: TRBV6-5
j_gene: TRBJ1-2
d_gene: TRBD1
abundance: NA
CDR3nt: TGTGCCAGCAGTTTACGGACAGGGCCCTATGGCTACACCTTC
CDR3aa: CASSLRTGPYGYTF

len: 13
v_gene: TRBV7-9
j_gene: TRBJ1-4
d_gene: NA
abundance: NA
CDR3nt: TGTGCCAGCAGCCCCTTGGCTAATGAAAAACTGTTTTTT
CDR3aa: CASSPLANEKLFF

len: 13
v_gene: TRBV9
j_gene: TRBJ1-2
d_gene: NA
abundance: NA
CDR3nt: TGTGCCAGCAGCCAGGACAGAGTCTATGGCTACACCTTC
CDR3aa: CASSQDRVYGYTF

len: 12
v_gene: TRBV15
j_gene: TRBJ1-1
d_gene: NA
abundance: once
CDR3nt: TGTGCCACCAGCAGTGATACCACCATGGCTTTCTTT
CDR3aa: CATSSDTTMAFF

len: 13
v_gene: TRBV2
j_gene: TRBJ1-1
d_gene: NA
abundance: NA
CDR3nt: TGTGCCAGTGGCAGGGGCGTTGGGACTGAAGCTTTCTTT
CDR3aa: CASGRGVGTEAFF

len: 16
v_gene: TRBV11-3
j_gene: TRBJ1-1
d_gene: NA
abundance: NA
CDR3nt: TGTGCCAGCAGCTTAGATGGAGGGGGGAGTGACACTGAAGCTTTCTTT
CDR3aa: CASSLDGGGSDTEAFF

len: 14
v_gene: TRBV3-1/TRBV3-2
j_gene: TRBJ1-1
d_gene: NA
abundance: once
CDR3nt: TGTGCCAGCAGCCAAGTTGGCATGAACACTGAAGCTTTCTTT
CDR3aa: CASSQVGMNTEAFF

len: 14
v_gene: TRBV20-1
j_gene: TRBJ1-5
d_gene: NA
abundance: NA
CDR3nt: TGCAGTGCTAGTGGCGGGGGGCTCAATCAGCCCCAGCATTTT
CDR3aa: CSASGGGLNQPQHF

len: 14
v_gene: TRBV19
j_gene: TRBJ1-4
d_gene: TRBD1
abundance: NA
CDR3nt: TGTGCCAGTATGACGACAGGGGGCGTGGAAAAACTGTTTTTT
CDR3aa: CASMTTGGVEKLFF

len: 14
v_gene: TRBV11-2
j_gene: TRBJ2-3
d_gene: NA
abundance: NA
CDR3nt: TGTGCCAGCAGCTTAGACCAGTCCACAGATACGCAGTATTTT
CDR3aa: CASSLDQSTDTQYF

len: 16
v_gene: TRBV27
j_gene: TRBJ1-1
d_gene: NA
abundance: NA
CDR3nt: TGTGCCAGCAGTGCCCACATATTAACCATGAACACTGAAGCTTTCTTT
CDR3aa: CASSAHILTMNTEAFF

len: 15
v_gene: TRBV19
j_gene: TRBJ1-5
d_gene: TRBD1
abundance: NA
CDR3nt: TGTGCCAGTGTCCCCGGACAGGAGGGTTATCAGCCCCAGCATTTT
CDR3aa: CASVPGQEGYQPQHF